This T cell receptor beta chain was sequenced during a study of T cell responses to AZD1222 COVID-19 vaccine (dated by TCRdb to about 2021). About the full investigation: AZD1222 recipients given second doses at about 4 weeks or at about 12 weeks were pooled, since spike-specific TCR depth and breadth were not found to differ between the two schedules. TCR sequencing was performed for fewer than 250 trial participants, of whom 200 to 210 were given two doses of AZD1222 and about 25 were given two doses of MenACWY control vaccine. Trial participants were enrolled by age into subgroups of 18-55, 56-69 and 70-plus years, and around 150, 29 and 61 TCR-sequenced participants, respectively, were included in these subgroups. The investigation overall reported the following: Because no day 14 peak-response samples were available, the repertoires could be characterized only after the peak T cell response. Conclusions about previously exposed vaccinees are limited, since just six or seven AZD1222 recipients were seropositive for SARS-CoV-2 at baseline. In the small 56-69-year group, the increase in depth fell short of significance, most likely because of low power. Participants were mostly white British and included more females than males, and it was suggested by the authors that clonal diversity may have been underestimated. Reportedly, close to half of the unique spike-specific TCRs recognized epitopes lying outside the regions that are mutated in the B.1.351 and B.1.1.7 variants. The vaccine-associated CD4 TCRs covered the entire spike protein, and the dominant responses fell in regions 160-218 and 743-854. A significant rise in spike-specific TCR breadth and depth was observed after two AZD1222 doses relative to day 0 and relative to MenACWY recipients.

The CDR3 regions of human TCRbeta chains were analyzed by immunosequencing. In the paper's pipeline: Repertoire TCRs were checked for matches against a reference library of SARS-CoV-2-specific TCRs that had been generated using the MIRA antigen-specificity platform. Breadth meant the fraction of unique TCRs that were SARS-CoV-2-associated, whereas depth meant the fraction of total T cells that were SARS-CoV-2-associated. Using the MIRA data, every spike-specific TCR was mapped to the spike region that the TCR reacted to and assigned to either a CD4 or a CD8 class. Log10-transformed breadth and depth values were compared by one-way ANOVA with Sidak's multiple comparisons tests. TCRdb took over this immuneACCESS table, retaining in-frame rearrangements with V and J assigned. Such tables are incomplete; in checked studies, under half of the missing clones stem from an unresolved V gene, and the remainder is unexplained. The V and J calls and clone size are taken from that table; D and trimming were inferred from the DNA. In all, the sample holds around 160,000 clones, and 91% of those were seen once. The ten largest account for roughly 5.5% of the sample.

This specimen's time point label, interpreted: baseline before first vaccination. Samples from vaccinated people were obtained from the UK trials COV001 and COV002, which included a single-blind randomized controlled phase 2/3 trial of AZD1222 (ChAdOx1 nCoV-19) in healthy adults. For TCRbeta chain sequencing, PBMC samples were collected from trial participants at day 0 and at day 28 after the second dose. Including cysteine and phenylalanine, the CDR3 has 12 amino acids. The read is trimmed to its CDR3 DNA, 36 bases read in frame from base 1. The junction carries 9 bases between V and J, which are trimmed by 5 bases and 7 bases respectively. As concerns this clone: Its antigen is currently not known. It has no much larger one-base neighbor in the sample; base qualities were not kept.

The sequencing used peripheral blood, collected on day 0 of AZD1222 vaccination. The V gene is TRBV12-3 or TRBV12-4 and the J gene is TRBJ2-1; matching of 5 bases hints at TRBD1 as the D gene. The receptor was derived from an adult in good health. Here the CDR3 is given as CASSQPGNEQFF. The DNA is TGTGCCAGCAGTCAACCAGGGAATGAGCAGTTCTTC.